Below are 14 T cell receptor beta chains sequenced from a single sample in a study of T cells after yellow fever vaccination. Via MiXCR, TCRdb re-called the 5' RACE reads, giving one row per CDR3 protein. The sample comprises approximately 580,000 distinct CDR3 sequences, around a sixth of which are singletons, and roughly 17% rests with the top ten. The material was PBMCs, obtained 5 days after the first yellow fever vaccination. Receptors originate from a man younger than 35 who received the YFV17D yellow fever vaccine.

The chain couples TRBV4-3 to TRBJ1-1, with D maybe TRBD1 (6 bases). Germline values: CDR1 LGHNA, CDR2 YSLEER. CDR3 length: 14 amino acids. The V gene lost 2 bases and the J gene lost 2 bases, with 9 bases spanning the gap. The CDR3 spells CASSQYRVNTEAFF. Here the CDR3 DNA reads TGCGCCAGCAGCCAATACAGGGTTAACACTGAAGCTTTCTTT.

This clonotype was recorded a few times. A junction boundary mismatches the germline segment, possibly from a read error. The CDR3 DNA follows: TGCGCCAGCAGTCAATTTTTGGACGAGCTATTTGGGTTT. Amino acid sequence: CASSQFLDELFGF. This chain connects TRBV23-1 to TRBJ1-1; no firm D call. TRBV23-1 is classed as an ORF, of uncertain function. CDR3 length equals 13 residues.

This rearrangement joins TRBV7-2 to TRBJ2-1, with D possibly being TRBD2 (6 bases). V lost 0 bases and J lost 0, with 6 bases in between. In germline, CDR1 is SGHTA, CDR2 FQGNSA. The CDR3 loop spans 15 amino acids. Here the CDR3 DNA reads TGTGCCAGCAGCTTAGCGCGGGACTCCTACAATGAGCAGTTCTTC. Translation gives CASSLARDSYNEQFF.

V and J are TRBV20-1 and TRBJ2-7; TRBD1 matches at 9 bases. This CDR3 has 10 residues. The germline gives CDR1 DFQATT, CDR2 SNEGSKA (reference sequence). Losses at the gene ends were 5 bases for V and 9 bases for J; bases not matched to a gene: 2. The CDR3 here is CSAGTGWQYF. Written as DNA, the CDR3 is TGCAGTGCTGGGACAGGGTGGCAGTACTTC.

V gene TRBV5-6 combines with J gene TRBJ1-6, with TRBD1 matching 8 bases. This CDR3 has 14 residues. The germline CDR1 and CDR2 sequences are SGHDT and YYEEEE. With 5 bases clipped from V and 6 bases from J, the junction kept 4 bases outside the gene matches. The chain's CDR3 is CASRVGTGNSPLHF. CDR3 sequence (DNA): TGTGCCAGCAGGGTCGGGACAGGTAATTCACCCCTCCACTTT.

This chain connects TRBV11-1 to TRBJ2-5; D unresolved. This CDR3 has 15 residues. V was pared by 2 bases and J by 2 bases, with 12 bases between. Germline CDR1 reads SGHAT; CDR2 reads FQDESV (reference sequence). The CDR3 spells CASSLILSVQETQYF. The CDR3 coding sequence is TGTGCCAGCAGCTTAATCCTGAGCGTTCAAGAGACCCAGTACTTC.

The V and J genes are TRBV7-9 and TRBJ1-5; D might be TRBD1 (5 bases). Germline CDR1 and CDR2: SEHNR and FQNEAQ (reference sequence). Trimming stripped 4 bases from V and 5 bases from J, with 15 bases between. CDR3 size: 15 residues. This CDR3 is CASSSVEGFDQPQHF. CDR3 nucleotides: TGTGCCAGCAGCTCAGTTGAGGGGTTCGATCAGCCCCAGCATTTT. The variable domain in full, completed from reference TRBV7-9 and TRBJ1-5, reads DTGVSQNPRHKITKRGQNVTFRCDPISEHNRLYWYRQTLGQGPEFLTYFQNEAQLEKSRLLSDRFSAERPKGSFSTLEIQRTEQGDSAMYLCASSSVEGFDQPQHFGDGTRLSIL.

This clonotype showed up just a few times. The chain carries TRBV9 and TRBJ2-7; 8 nucleotides match TRBD2. Per the germline V gene, CDR1 is SGDLS and CDR2 is YYNGEE. Trimming removed 2 bases from V and 0 bases from J; junction bases left unmatched: 4. This CDR3 spans 15 amino acids. CDR3 sequence: CASSVAGGSSYEQYF. The CDR3 nucleotides read TGTGCCAGCAGCGTGGCGGGGGGTTCCTCCTACGAGCAGTACTTC.

There are a few counts of this clonotype. The rearrangement links TRBV6-5 to TRBJ2-1, with 16 bases that match TRBD2. This CDR3 has 19 residues. Germline values: CDR1 MNHEY, CDR2 SVGAGI. The junction had 5 bases not matched to a gene; V was cut back by 2 bases and J by 1 base. The CDR3, as DNA: TGTGCCAGCAGTTACACCGGGACTAGCGGGGGGGCATCCTACAATGAGCAGTTCTTC. Its translation: CASSYTGTSGGASYNEQFF.

V and J are TRBV6-4 and TRBJ2-1, with 8 bases identical to TRBD2. V shed 0 bases, J shed 4 bases, and the junction held 5 bases outside the gene matches. Germline V gives CDR1 MRHNA, CDR2 SNTAGT. The CDR3 spans 16 residues. CDR3 residues: CASSDSSGGQYNEQFF. In nucleotides, the CDR3 is TGTGCCAGCAGTGACTCGAGCGGGGGCCAATACAATGAGCAGTTCTTC.

The chain recombines TRBV7-9 with TRBJ1-2, with a possible D match to TRBD1 (6 bases). CDR3 size: 15 residues. CDR1 and CDR2 (germline): SEHNR, FQNEAQ (reference sequence). V lost 1 base to trimming and J lost 1 base, with 10 bases between them. CDR3 DNA sequence: TGTGCCAGCAGCTTAGAGCAGGGGAGTAACTATGGCTACACCTTC. The encoded protein is CASSLEQGSNYGYTF.

This clonotype showed up just a few times. V is TRBV29-1 and J is TRBJ2-7; 9 bases align to TRBD1. V was clipped by 2 bases and J by 6 bases; unmatched bases: 8. The V gene's germline CDR1 is SQVTM and CDR2 ANQGSEA. The CDR3 extends over 14 amino acids. The CDR3 protein is CSVELWGQGAEQYF. DNA of the CDR3: TGCAGCGTTGAATTGTGGGGACAGGGCGCCGAGCAGTACTTC.

The chain recombines TRBV7-9 with TRBJ1-6, with 8 bases lining up with TRBD1. Germline assignment: CDR1 SEHNR and CDR2 FQNEAQ (reference sequence). Trimming at V came to 2 bases and at J to 7 bases, leaving 4 bases not matched to a gene. The CDR3 runs to 15 residues. The CDR3 DNA reads TGTGCCAGCAGCTTACAGGGGGCATTGAATTCACCCCTCCACTTT. This gives the protein CASSLQGALNSPLHF.

J is TRBJ2-7 and V is TRBV27; D call uncertain. V lost 6 bases, J lost 2 bases, and 17 bases lay in between. CDR3 size: 15 residues. The germline V gene has CDR1 MNHEY and CDR2 SMNVEV (reference sequence). The CDR3 nucleotides read TGTGCCAGCAGAACAACTCTCGTAGGGCCCTACGAGCAGTACTTC. Encoded protein: CASRTTLVGPYEQYF.